Below are 28 T cell receptor beta chains sequenced from a single sample in a study of blood T cell repertoires in COVID-19 (dated by TCRdb to about 2020). The protocol used for the library was the immunoSEQ multiplex PCR assay. TCRdb mirrors the immuneACCESS table, restricted to in-frame sequences. Some clones are absent from its copies; in checked studies, under half trace to an unresolved V gene, and the reason for the others is unknown. Across this sample there are hundreds of thousands of clones, with less than 90% seen only once. The ten largest clones add up to 1% of the sample. The sequencing input was PBMCs or T cells enriched from blood (not recorded which). These receptors originate from a woman in her 30s who had recovered from COVID-19.

The V and J genes are TRBV10-3 and TRBJ2-5; the match to TRBD1 covers 7 bases. CDR1 is ENHRY, CDR2 SYGVKD, per germline. This CDR3 is 12 amino acids long. V was clipped by 8 bases and J by 5 bases; unmatched bases: 5. CDR3 sequence reads: CAIGQDSETQYF. The CDR3 coding sequence is TGTGCCATCGGACAGGACAGTGAGACCCAGTACTTC.

A few counts support this clone. The chain has TRBV9 and TRBJ1-1; D unresolved. The CDR3 has 17 residues. V lost 0 bases to trimming and J lost 5 bases, with 20 bases between them. From germline, CDR1 is SGDLS and CDR2 YYNGEE. The CDR3 coding sequence is TGTGCCAGCAGCGTAGGATCAGGCCCGCCGGGGAGGACTGAAGCTTTCTTT. Translated: CASSVGSGPPGRTEAFF.

The chain links TRBV27 to TRBJ2-2, with no clear D. In germline, CDR1 is MNHEY, CDR2 SMNVEV (reference sequence). Trimming left V 4 bases short and J 1 base short, with 7 bases between. The CDR3 extends over 14 amino acids. CDR3 nucleotide sequence: TGTGCCAGCAGTTCGAGACAGAACACCGGGGAGCTGTTTTTT. Its protein is CASSSRQNTGELFF.

The V call is TRBV7-2, the J call TRBJ2-1, with 9 bases that match TRBD2. The V gene end was trimmed by 1 base and the J gene end by 9 bases; junction bases not matched to a gene: 7. Germline V gene data show CDR1 as SGHTA and CDR2 as FQGNSA. The CDR3 is 15 amino acids. The CDR3 is CASSLVGGGASEQFF. DNA of the CDR3: TGTGCCAGCAGCTTAGTAGGCGGGGGGGCGAGTGAGCAGTTCTTC.

The chain employs TRBV11-2 and TRBJ2-7; the D is unclear. V was clipped by 3 bases and J by 6 bases, with 15 bases between them. The CDR3 has 14 residues. Germline V gene lookup returns CDR1 SGHAT and CDR2 FQNNGV. The CDR3 loop reads CASSFLTSLREQYF. The CDR3 DNA sequence: TGTGCCAGCAGCTTTTTAACTTCCCTGCGCGAGCAGTACTTC.

The rearrangement links TRBV18 to TRBJ1-4, with TRBD1 as a possible D gene (6 bases). Germline V gene data show CDR1 as KGHSH and CDR2 as LQKENI. The CDR3 sequence is 15 residues long. V lost 6 bases to trimming and J lost 8 bases, with 19 bases between them. The CDR3 region is CASSDSQGSGEKLFF. For the CDR3, the DNA is TGTGCCAGCTCCGACTCACAGGGTAGTGGAGAAAAACTGTTTTTT.

This clone was counted a few times. The chain uses TRBV2 and TRBJ1-2; D might be TRBD1 (5 bases). Germline V CDR1 and CDR2: SNHLY, FYNNEI. V dropped 6 bases and J dropped 6 bases, with 14 bases sitting between them. The CDR3 extends over 13 amino acids. The CDR3: CASRRGRVNGYTF. CDR3 DNA sequence: TGTGCCAGCAGGCGAGGCAGGGTTAATGGCTACACCTTC.

Note on this clone: A junction end diverges from the germline sequence, so it may reflect a read error. The J gene is TRBJ1-1, the V gene TRBV30; D ambiguous. The length of the CDR3 is 12 residues. Germline V CDR1 and CDR2: GTSNPN, SVGIG (reference sequence). The CDR3 nucleotides are TGTGCCTGGACTGGAGGGAACGCTGAAGCTTTCTTT. This gives the protein CAWTGGNAEAFF.

This sequence joins TRBV2 and TRBJ2-7, with D possibly being TRBD1 (6 bases). The germline V gene encodes CDR1 SNHLY and CDR2 FYNNEI. Trimming stripped 8 bases from V and 2 bases from J, with 16 bases between. The CDR3 consists of 14 residues. CDR3 nucleotides: TGTGCCAGCGGACGGGACACCGGACCCTACGAGCAGTACTTC. Its protein product is CASGRDTGPYEQYF.

The V call is TRBV12-3 or TRBV12-4, the J call TRBJ1-2; D gene unclear. This CDR3 has 13 residues. V was clipped by 2 bases and J by 2 bases, with 6 bases between them. The CDR3 DNA reads TGTGCCAGCAGTTTACAGGAAAACTATGGCTACACCTTC. Protein: CASSLQENYGYTF.

The genes are TRBV9 and TRBJ2-7; 8 bases fit TRBD1. The length of the CDR3 is 16 residues. The germline CDR1 and CDR2 sequences are SGDLS and YYNGEE. The V segment lost 0 bases and the J segment 6 bases; nucleotides outside the gene matches: 11. CDR3 residues: CASSVGAETGVGEQYF. CDR3 nucleotide sequence: TGTGCCAGCAGCGTAGGGGCGGAGACAGGGGTCGGCGAGCAGTACTTC.

The V gene is TRBV5-1, the J gene TRBJ2-3; TRBD1 aligns across 7 bases. The CDR3 extends over 16 amino acids. Germline values: CDR1 SGHRS, CDR2 YFSETQ. V shed 6 bases, J shed 6 bases, and the junction held 16 bases outside the gene matches. In DNA, the CDR3 is TGCGCCAGCAACCGTACGCCGGGACAGATCACCGATACGCAGTATTTT. The encoded protein is CASNRTPGQITDTQYF.

J is TRBJ2-2 and V is TRBV5-1, with TRBD1 matching 10 bases. Germline CDR1 is SGHRS and CDR2 is YFSETQ. Unmatched junction bases numbered 9, after V lost 4 bases and J lost 3 bases. This CDR3 is 17 amino acids long. The CDR3 DNA reads TGCGCCAGCAGCCTCGGGGGGACAGGGGATGACACCGGGGAGCTGTTTTTT. Translated, it gives CASSLGGTGDDTGELFF.

V is TRBV6-5 and J is TRBJ2-1; 9 nucleotides line up with TRBD1. CDR3 length: 15 amino acids. Germline CDR1 and CDR2: MNHEY and SVGAGI. Unmatched junction bases numbered 7, after V lost 5 bases and J lost 5 bases. The CDR3 DNA reads TGTGCCAGCAGTAACCGGGACAGGGTCCACAATGAGCAGTTCTTC. It codes for CASSNRDRVHNEQFF.

This clone was detected a few times. The rearrangement uses TRBV10-3 and TRBJ1-1, with D perhaps matching TRBD1 (5 bases). Trimming stripped 7 bases from V and 1 base from J, with 10 bases between. The CDR3 spans 13 residues. CDR1 is ENHRY and CDR2 is SYGVKD in the germline V gene. The CDR3 here is CAITATENTEAFF. The CDR3 nucleotides are TGTGCCATCACCGCGACAGAGAACACTGAAGCTTTCTTT.

Of note for this clone: This same CDR3 is encoded by further DNA sequences in the sample. The rearrangement links TRBV5-1 to TRBJ2-3, with a possible D match to TRBD2 (5 bases). This CDR3 region has 14 residues. Germline V gives CDR1 SGHRS, CDR2 YFSETQ. The V and J ends lost 2 bases and 2 bases respectively, with 9 bases between them. The CDR3 DNA reads as TGCGCCAGCAGCTTAGAGGGAGCCACAGATACGCAGTATTTT. Translated: CASSLEGATDTQYF.

This sequence joins TRBV7-9 and TRBJ2-7, with 9 bases identical to TRBD1. This CDR3 has 14 amino acids. Unmatched junction bases numbered 7, after V lost 5 bases and J lost 5 bases. Germline V gene sequence: CDR1 SEHNR, CDR2 FQNEAQ (reference sequence). The CDR3 spells CASSHERQGDEQYF. The CDR3 DNA is TGTGCCAGCAGCCACGAGAGACAGGGGGACGAGCAGTACTTC.

This rearrangement joins TRBV6-2 or TRBV6-3 to TRBJ1-2; the match to TRBD1 covers 10 bases. The CDR3 length is 13 residues. Per the germline V gene, CDR1 is MNHEY and CDR2 is SVGEGT. The V and J ends lost 6 bases and 8 bases, in that order; junction bases with no gene match: 6. In DNA, the CDR3 is TGTGCCAGCAGCCATGACAGGGGGCGAGGCTACACCTTC. This encodes CASSHDRGRGYTF.

V and J are TRBV11-3 and TRBJ2-1, with unresolved D. Germline V gene lookup returns CDR1 SGHNT and CDR2 YENEEA. CDR3 length equals 14 residues. Trimming took 5 bases from V and 5 from J, leaving 13 bases between them. This CDR3 is CASSHLNSHNEQFF. The CDR3 DNA is TGTGCCAGCAGCCACCTAAACTCACACAATGAGCAGTTCTTC. The full variable domain, rest sourced from reference TRBV11-3 and TRBJ2-1, is EAGVVQSPRYKIIEKKQPVAFWCNPISGHNTLYWYLQNLGQGPELLIRYENEEAVDDSQLPKDRFSAERLKGVDSTLKIQPAELGDSAVYLCASSHLNSHNEQFFGPGTRLTVL.

The genes are TRBV30 and TRBJ2-5; TRBD2 is a possible D gene (6 bases). The germline gives CDR1 GTSNPN, CDR2 SVGIG (reference sequence). The CDR3 consists of 13 residues. V dropped 4 bases and J dropped 10 bases, with 19 bases sitting between them. The CDR3 DNA is TGTGCCTGGAATCCGACTGGCCCCGGGGGCCAGTACTTC. This codes for CAWNPTGPGGQYF.

The chain uses TRBV3-1 (or the pseudogene TRBV3-2) and TRBJ2-5, with TRBD2 matching 10 bases. CDR1 is LGHDT, CDR2 YNNKEL, per germline (reference sequence). The CDR3 covers 14 residues. Trimming removed 4 bases from V and 5 bases from J; junction bases left unmatched: 4. The CDR3 protein is CASSRSGGGETQYF. For the CDR3, the DNA is TGTGCCAGCAGCCGCAGCGGGGGGGGTGAGACCCAGTACTTC.

Concerning this clone: Additional DNA sequences in this sample encode the identical CDR3. V usage is TRBV11-2 and J usage is TRBJ1-5; TRBD1 might be the D (5 bases). CDR1 and CDR2 (germline): SGHAT, FQNNGV. The V end was cut by 0 bases, the J end by 6 bases, with 9 bases between. The length of the CDR3 is 14 residues. The CDR3: CASSLDRVGQPQHF. The CDR3 region has the DNA TGTGCCAGCAGCTTAGACAGGGTGGGTCAGCCCCAGCATTTT.

About this clone itself: The junction departs from germline at one end; a sequencing error may be responsible. The chain joins TRBV4-1 to TRBJ1-3, with D uncertain. The CDR3 runs to 13 residues. Germline loops: CDR1 MGHRA, CDR2 YSYEKL. The CDR3 is CASSGGSRNTIYF. CDR3 nucleotides: TGCGCCAGCAGCGGAGGCTCTCGAAACACCATATATTTT.

V and J are TRBV7-8 and TRBJ1-4, with 7 nucleotides matching TRBD1. V gave up 2 bases and J gave up 6 bases; unmatched junction bases: 3. Germline V gene data show CDR1 as SGHVS and CDR2 as FQNEAQ. The CDR3 runs 14 residues. The CDR3 spells CASSLRGRDEKLFF. The CDR3, as DNA: TGTGCCAGCAGCTTAAGGGGGCGGGATGAAAAACTGTTTTTT.

This clone came up a few times. The J gene is TRBJ2-7, the V gene TRBV7-9; TRBD1 is a possible D gene (5 bases). The ends were cut back, 1 base at V and 5 bases at J, with 9 bases in the middle. The CDR3 has 13 amino acids. The germline V gene encodes CDR1 SEHNR and CDR2 FQNEAQ (reference sequence). CDR3 nucleotides: TGTGCCAGCAGCTTAGGCGCAGGGAACGAGCAGTACTTC. Translating it yields CASSLGAGNEQYF.

This sequence joins TRBV15 and TRBJ1-2; tentative D call: TRBD1 (5 bases). CDR3 length: 15 amino acids. V lost 1 base and J 2 bases, leaving 11 bases between the germline ends. CDR1 and CDR2 (germline): LNHNV, YYDKDF (reference sequence). CDR3: CATSRGTSANYGYTF. The CDR3 DNA follows: TGTGCCACCAGCAGAGGGACATCTGCGAACTATGGCTACACCTTC.

The CDR3 loop reads CATSVSGTGLTGELFF. The CDR3 coding sequence is TGTGCCACCAGTGTCTCCGGGACAGGGCTAACCGGGGAGCTGTTTTTT. The rearrangement joins TRBV24-1 to TRBJ2-2, with 9 bases lining up with TRBD1. CDR1 and CDR2 from the germline V gene are KGHDR and SFDVKD. V was clipped by 5 bases and J by 5 bases; unmatched bases: 8. The CDR3 extends over 16 amino acids.

This sequence joins TRBV9 and TRBJ1-6; D is perhaps TRBD1 (6 bases). V was trimmed by 1 base and J by 8 bases, leaving 13 bases between them. Germline V CDR1 and CDR2: SGDLS, YYNGEE. The CDR3 sequence is 15 residues long. For the CDR3, the DNA is TGTGCCAGCAGCGTATCCCCTCGGACAGATTCACCCCTCCACTTT. It codes for CASSVSPRTDSPLHF.